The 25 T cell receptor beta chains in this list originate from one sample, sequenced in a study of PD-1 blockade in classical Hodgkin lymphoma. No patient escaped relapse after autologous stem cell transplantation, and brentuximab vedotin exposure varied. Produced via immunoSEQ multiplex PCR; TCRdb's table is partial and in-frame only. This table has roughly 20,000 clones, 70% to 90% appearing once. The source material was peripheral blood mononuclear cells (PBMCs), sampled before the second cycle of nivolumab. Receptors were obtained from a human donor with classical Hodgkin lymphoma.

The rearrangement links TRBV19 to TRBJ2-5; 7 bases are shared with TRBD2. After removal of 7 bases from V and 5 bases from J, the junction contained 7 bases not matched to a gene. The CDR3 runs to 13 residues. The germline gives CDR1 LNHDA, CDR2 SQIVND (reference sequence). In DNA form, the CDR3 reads TGTGCCAGTAACGGGGGGTTTGGGGAGACCCAGTACTTC. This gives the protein CASNGGFGETQYF.

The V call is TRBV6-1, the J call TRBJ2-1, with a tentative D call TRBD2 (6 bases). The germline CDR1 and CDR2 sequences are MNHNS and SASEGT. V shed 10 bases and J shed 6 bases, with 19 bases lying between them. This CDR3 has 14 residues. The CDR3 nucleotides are TGTGCCACCCTGCGGGGCTCCAAGGGCAATGAGCAGTTCTTC. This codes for CATLRGSKGNEQFF.

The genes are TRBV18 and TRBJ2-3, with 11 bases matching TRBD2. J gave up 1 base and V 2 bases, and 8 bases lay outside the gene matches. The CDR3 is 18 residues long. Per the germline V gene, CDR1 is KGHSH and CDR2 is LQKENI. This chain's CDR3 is CASSPGLAGGAGTDTQYF. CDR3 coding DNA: TGTGCCAGCTCACCAGGTCTAGCGGGGGGAGCTGGCACAGATACGCAGTATTTT.

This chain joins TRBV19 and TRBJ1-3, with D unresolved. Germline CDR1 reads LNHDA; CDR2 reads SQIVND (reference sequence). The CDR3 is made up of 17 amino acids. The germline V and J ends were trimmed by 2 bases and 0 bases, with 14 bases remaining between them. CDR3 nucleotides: TGTGCCAGTAGTATAAGGAAAACTTCGAGCTCTGGAAACACCATATATTTT. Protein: CASSIRKTSSSGNTIYF.

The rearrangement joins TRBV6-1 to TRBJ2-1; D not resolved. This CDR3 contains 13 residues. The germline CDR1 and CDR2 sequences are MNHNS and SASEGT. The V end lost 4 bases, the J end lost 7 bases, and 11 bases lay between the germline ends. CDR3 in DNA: TGTGCCAGCAGTGGCAGGACGAGGAATGAGCAGTTCTTC. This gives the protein CASSGRTRNEQFF.

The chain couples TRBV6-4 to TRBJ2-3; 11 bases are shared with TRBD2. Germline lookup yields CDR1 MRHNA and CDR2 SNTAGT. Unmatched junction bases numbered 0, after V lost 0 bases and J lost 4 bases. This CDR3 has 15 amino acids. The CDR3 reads CASSDSSGGADTQYF. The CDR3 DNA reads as TGTGCCAGCAGTGACTCTAGCGGGGGGGCAGATACGCAGTATTTT.

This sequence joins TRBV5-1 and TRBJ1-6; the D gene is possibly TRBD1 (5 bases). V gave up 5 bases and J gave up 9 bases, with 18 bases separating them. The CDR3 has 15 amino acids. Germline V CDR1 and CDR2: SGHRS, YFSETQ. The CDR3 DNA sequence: TGCGCCAGCAGGTCTGGGGAGGGACTGAGTTCACCCCTCCACTTT. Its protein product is CASRSGEGLSSPLHF.

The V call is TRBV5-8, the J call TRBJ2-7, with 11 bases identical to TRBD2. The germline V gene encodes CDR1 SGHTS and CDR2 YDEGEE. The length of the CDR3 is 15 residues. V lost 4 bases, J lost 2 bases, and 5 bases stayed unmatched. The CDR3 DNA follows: TGTGCCAGCAGCCCCCGACTAGCGGGGACCTACGAGCAGTACTTC. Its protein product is CASSPRLAGTYEQYF.

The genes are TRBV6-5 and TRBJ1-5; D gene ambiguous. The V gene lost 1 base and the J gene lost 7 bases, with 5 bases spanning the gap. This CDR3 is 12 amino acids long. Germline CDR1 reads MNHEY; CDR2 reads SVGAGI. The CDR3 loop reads CASSYLDQPQHF. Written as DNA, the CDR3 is TGTGCCAGCAGTTACTTGGACCAGCCCCAGCATTTT.

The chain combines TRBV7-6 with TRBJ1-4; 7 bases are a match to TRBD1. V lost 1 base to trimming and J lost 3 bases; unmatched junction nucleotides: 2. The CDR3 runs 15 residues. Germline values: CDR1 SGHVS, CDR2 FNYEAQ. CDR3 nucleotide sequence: TGTGCCAGCAGCTTAGAACAGGGGTCTAATGAAAAACTGTTTTTT. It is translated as CASSLEQGSNEKLFF.

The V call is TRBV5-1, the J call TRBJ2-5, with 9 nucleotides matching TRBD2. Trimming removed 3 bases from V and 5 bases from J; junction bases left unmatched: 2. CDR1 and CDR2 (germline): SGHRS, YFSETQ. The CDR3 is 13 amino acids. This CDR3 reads CASSWSGGETQYF. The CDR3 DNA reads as TGCGCCAGCAGCTGGAGCGGGGGGGAGACCCAGTACTTC.

CDR3 coding DNA: TGTGCCAGTAGTATAGCAAGGACAGGCGTGGGCAATCAGCCCCAGCATTTT. Translation gives CASSIARTGVGNQPQHF. The rearrangement links TRBV19 to TRBJ1-5; 7 bases agree with TRBD1. The J segment lost 2 bases and the V segment lost 1 base, leaving 8 bases of the junction unmatched. The CDR3 contains 17 residues. Germline V CDR1 and CDR2: LNHDA, SQIVND (reference sequence).

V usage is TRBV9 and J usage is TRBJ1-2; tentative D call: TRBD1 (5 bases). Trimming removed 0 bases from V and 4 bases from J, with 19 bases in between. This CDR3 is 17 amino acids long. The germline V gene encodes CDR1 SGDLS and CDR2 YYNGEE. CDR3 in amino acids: CASSVVSSGPATYGYTF. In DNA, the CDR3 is TGTGCCAGCAGCGTAGTGTCGTCAGGGCCAGCGACCTATGGCTACACCTTC.

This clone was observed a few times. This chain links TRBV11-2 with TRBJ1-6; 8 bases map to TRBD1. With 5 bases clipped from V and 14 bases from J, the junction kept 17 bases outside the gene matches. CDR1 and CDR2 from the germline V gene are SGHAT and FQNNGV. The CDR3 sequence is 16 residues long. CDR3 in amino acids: CASSPGSLGQGRSLHF. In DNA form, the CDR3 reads TGTGCCAGCAGCCCGGGCTCCCTCGGACAGGGAAGATCCCTCCACTTT.

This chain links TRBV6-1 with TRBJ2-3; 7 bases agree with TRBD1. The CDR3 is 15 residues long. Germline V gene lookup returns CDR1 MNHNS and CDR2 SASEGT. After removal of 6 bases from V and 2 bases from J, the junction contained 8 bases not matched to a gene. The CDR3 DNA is TGTGCCAGCAGGTTAACGACAGGGACCACAGATACGCAGTATTTT. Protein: CASRLTTGTTDTQYF.

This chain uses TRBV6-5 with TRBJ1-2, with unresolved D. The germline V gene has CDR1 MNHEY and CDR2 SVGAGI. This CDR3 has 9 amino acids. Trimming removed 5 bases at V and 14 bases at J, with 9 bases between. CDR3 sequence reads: CASSEVRTF. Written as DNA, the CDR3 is TGTGCCAGCAGTGAAGTTCGGACCTTC.

The CDR3 DNA reads TGTGCTAGCGCCCTAGCGGGGGCCAGGGATACGCAGTATTTT. This gives the protein CASALAGARDTQYF. The rearrangement links TRBV12-5 to TRBJ2-3; 10 positions match TRBD2. Losses at the gene ends were 9 bases for V and 6 bases for J; bases not matched to a gene: 9. The CDR3 contains 14 residues. CDR1 is LGHNT, CDR2 FRNRAP, per germline.

CDR3 protein: CASSLHNEQYF. CDR3 in DNA: TGTGCCAGCAGTCTCCACAACGAGCAGTACTTC. This rearrangement joins TRBV6-6 to TRBJ2-5; D uncertain. The DNA end is a closer match to TRBJ2-7, so the J assignment may be wrong. The CDR3 totals 11 residues. Germline V gene lookup returns CDR1 MNHNY and CDR2 SVGAGI (reference sequence).

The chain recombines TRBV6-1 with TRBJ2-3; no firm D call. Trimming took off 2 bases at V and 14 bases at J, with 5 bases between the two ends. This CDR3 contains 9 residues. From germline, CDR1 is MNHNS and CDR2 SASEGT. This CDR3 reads CASSENRYF. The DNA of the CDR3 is TGTGCCAGCAGTGAAAACAGGTATTTT.

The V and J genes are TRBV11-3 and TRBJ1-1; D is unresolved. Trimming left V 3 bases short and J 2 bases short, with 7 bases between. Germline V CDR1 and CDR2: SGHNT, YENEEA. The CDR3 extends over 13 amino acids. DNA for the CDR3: TGTGCCAGCAGCTTCACGTCAAACACTGAAGCTTTCTTT. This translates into CASSFTSNTEAFF.

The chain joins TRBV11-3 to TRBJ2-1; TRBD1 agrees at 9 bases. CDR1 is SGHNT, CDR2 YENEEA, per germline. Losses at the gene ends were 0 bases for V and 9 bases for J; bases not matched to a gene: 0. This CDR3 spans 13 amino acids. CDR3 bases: TGTGCCAGCAGCTTAGAGGGACAGGGTGAGCAGTTCTTC. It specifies CASSLEGQGEQFF.

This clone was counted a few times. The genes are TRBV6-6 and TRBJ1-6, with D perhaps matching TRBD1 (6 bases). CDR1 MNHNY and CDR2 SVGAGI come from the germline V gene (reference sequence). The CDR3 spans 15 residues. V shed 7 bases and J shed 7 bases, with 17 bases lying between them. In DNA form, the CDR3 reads TGTGCCAGCAAAGACGCCGGGACAACCAATTCACCCCTCCACTTT. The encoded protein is CASKDAGTTNSPLHF.

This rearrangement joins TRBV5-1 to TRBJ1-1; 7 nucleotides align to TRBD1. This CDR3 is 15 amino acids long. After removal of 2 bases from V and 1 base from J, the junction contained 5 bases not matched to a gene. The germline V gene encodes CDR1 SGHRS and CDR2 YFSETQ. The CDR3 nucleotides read TGCGCCAGCAGCTTTCGGACAGGCCCGAACACTGAAGCTTTCTTT. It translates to CASSFRTGPNTEAFF. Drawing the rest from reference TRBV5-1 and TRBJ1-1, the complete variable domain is KAGVTQTPRYLIKTRGQQVTLSCSPISGHRSVSWYQQTPGQGLQFLFEYFSETQRNKGNFPGRFSGRQFSNSRSEMNVSTLELGDSALYLCASSFRTGPNTEAFFGQGTRLTVV.

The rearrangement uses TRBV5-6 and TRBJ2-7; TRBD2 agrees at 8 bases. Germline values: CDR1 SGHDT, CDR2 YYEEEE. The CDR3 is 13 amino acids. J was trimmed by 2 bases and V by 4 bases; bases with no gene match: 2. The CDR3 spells CASSPGGTYEQYF. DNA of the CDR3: TGTGCCAGCAGCCCGGGGGGGACCTACGAGCAGTACTTC.

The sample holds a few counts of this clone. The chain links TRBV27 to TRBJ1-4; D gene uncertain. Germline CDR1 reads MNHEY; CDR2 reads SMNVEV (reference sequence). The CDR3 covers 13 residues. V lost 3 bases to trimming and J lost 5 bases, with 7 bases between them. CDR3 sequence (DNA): TGTGCCAGCAGTTTCCTCGGGAATGAAAAACTGTTTTTT. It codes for CASSFLGNEKLFF. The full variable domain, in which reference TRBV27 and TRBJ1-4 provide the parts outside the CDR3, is EAQVTQNPRYLITVTGKKLTVTCSQNMNHEYMSWYRQDPGLGLRQIYYSMNVEVTDKGDVPEGYKVSRKEKRNFPLILESPSPNQTSLYFCASSFLGNEKLFFGSGTQLSVL.